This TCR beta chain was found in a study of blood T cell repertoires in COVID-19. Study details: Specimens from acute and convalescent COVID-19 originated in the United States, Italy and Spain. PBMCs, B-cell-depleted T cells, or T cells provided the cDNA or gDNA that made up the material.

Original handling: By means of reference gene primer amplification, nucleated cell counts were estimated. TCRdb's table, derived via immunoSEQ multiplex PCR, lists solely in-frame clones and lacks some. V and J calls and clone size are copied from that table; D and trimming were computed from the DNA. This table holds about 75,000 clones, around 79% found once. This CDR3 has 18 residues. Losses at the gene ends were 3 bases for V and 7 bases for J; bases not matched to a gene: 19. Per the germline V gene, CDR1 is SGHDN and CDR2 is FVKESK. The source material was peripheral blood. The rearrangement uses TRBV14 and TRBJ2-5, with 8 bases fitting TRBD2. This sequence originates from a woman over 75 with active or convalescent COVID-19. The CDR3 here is CASSQSDGSGRAGWTQYF. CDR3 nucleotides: TGTGCCAGCAGCCAGTCAGACGGGTCCGGGAGGGCCGGGTGGACCCAGTACTTC.